The 8 T cell receptor beta chains in this list originate from one sample, sequenced in a study of human T cells and chemical hapten exposure. TCRdb ran MiXCR on the RACE reads and lists one entry per CDR3 protein. The sample shows some 90,000 distinct CDR3 sequences, about 8.7% of them seen only once. Time point here: healthy volunteer bleed at 2 weeks. The total RNA was obtained from whole blood that was not fractionated. The sample taken for sequencing was whole blood. These receptors originate from a female donor in good health. Some clones in this sample may be carry-over from other donors' samples.

This clonotype was detected many times. This sequence joins TRBV7-9 and TRBJ2-3; D remains unclear. The CDR3 is 15 amino acids. Trimming stripped 1 base from V and 3 bases from J, with 11 bases between. The germline V gene encodes CDR1 SEHNR and CDR2 FQNEAQ (reference sequence). The CDR3 spells CASSLEGSVTDTQYF. CDR3 nucleotides: TGTGCCAGCAGCTTAGAGGGCTCTGTAACAGATACGCAGTATTTT.

This clonotype was found a few times. V is TRBV2 and J is TRBJ2-1; 7 nucleotides match TRBD1. Per the germline V gene, CDR1 is SNHLY and CDR2 is FYNNEI. V was pared by 7 bases and J by 7 bases, with 7 bases of the junction left unmatched. This CDR3 has 13 residues. CDR3 DNA sequence: TGTGCCAGCAATCAACAGGGGCGAAATGAGCAGTTCTTC. Its translation is CASNQQGRNEQFF.

This clonotype occurred a few times. CDR3 protein: CASSLRGDSWGEAFF. The CDR3 DNA reads as TGTGCCAGCAGCTTAAGAGGGGACTCCTGGGGTGAAGCTTTCTTT. The chain carries TRBV7-9 and TRBJ1-1; possibly TRBD1 for D (5 bases). The CDR3 spans 15 residues. Germline V gene data show CDR1 as SEHNR and CDR2 as FQNEAQ (reference sequence). Trimming left V 2 bases short and J 7 bases short, with 17 bases between.

This clonotype was observed at least ten times. V usage is TRBV24-1 and J usage is TRBJ2-3; D remains ambiguous. V was trimmed by 4 bases and J by 7 bases, leaving 14 bases between them. The V gene's germline CDR1 is KGHDR and CDR2 SFDVKD. This CDR3 comprises 14 residues. The CDR3 coding sequence is TGTGCCACCAGTGACAACACAGACTCGAATACGCAGTATTTT. It codes for CATSDNTDSNTQYF.

This sequence joins TRBV29-1 and TRBJ2-3; D is unresolved. The V and J ends lost 6 bases and 2 bases respectively, with 9 bases between them. The CDR3 has 12 residues. Germline CDR1 SQVTM, CDR2 ANQGSEA. The CDR3: CSVPWTTDTQYF. In DNA, the CDR3 is TGCAGCGTCCCCTGGACCACAGATACGCAGTATTTT.

This clonotype has at least ten counts. V usage is TRBV6-1 and J usage is TRBJ2-2; D possibly corresponds to TRBD2 (7 bases). The length of the CDR3 is 16 residues. Trimming took off 6 bases at V and 6 bases at J, with 20 bases between the two ends. Germline CDR1 and CDR2: MNHNS and SASEGT. CDR3 sequence: CASSRPWGGKAGELFF. The CDR3 nucleotides are TGTGCCAGCAGCCGCCCATGGGGGGGCAAGGCCGGGGAGCTGTTTTTT.

The rearrangement uses TRBV30 and TRBJ2-1; TRBD2 aligns across 8 bases. Trimming at V came to 2 bases and at J to 6 bases, leaving 6 bases not matched to a gene. There are 14 residues in the CDR3. Looked up from germline, CDR1 is GTSNPN and CDR2 is SVGIG (reference sequence). The CDR3 reads CAWSFGTSPNEQFF. The CDR3 region has the DNA TGTGCCTGGAGTTTTGGGACTAGTCCCAATGAGCAGTTCTTC.

The chain joins TRBV29-1 to TRBJ1-1; TRBD1 matches 9 bases. The J segment lost 8 bases and the V segment lost 7 bases, leaving 14 bases of the junction unmatched. CDR3 length: 14 residues. Germline V lookup: CDR1 SQVTM, CDR2 ANQGSEA. The CDR3 is CSADTGGASAEAFF. CDR3 coding DNA: TGCAGCGCAGATACAGGGGGCGCGTCGGCGGAAGCTTTCTTT.